The clone carrying this TCR beta chain has only one observation. The CDR3 totals 15 residues. The germline V gene encodes CDR1 MNHEY and CDR2 SMNVEV (reference sequence). V dropped 2 bases and J dropped 0 bases, with 8 bases sitting between them. Several immunoSEQ plates received, in even portions, the genomic DNA of each subset. Clones were sequenced by immunoSEQ multiplex PCR, and TCRdb holds only the in-frame ones, with some missing. Here the sample spans about 2.2 million clones, approximately 94% being singletons. This sample stems from a study of shared clonotypes between healthy human individuals. Naive-designated CD8 cells lacked CD45RO, were positively enriched for CCR7, and omitted terminally differentiated effector memory CD45RA+ cells.

This sequence was found in a man between 18 and 29 years old in good health. Some clones in this sample may be carry-over from other donors' samples. This chain connects TRBV27 to TRBJ2-1; D is unresolved. Sample: naive CD8+ T cells from PBMCs. The CDR3: CASSLTMSSYNEQFF. The CDR3 DNA follows: TGTGCCAGCAGTTTAACGATGAGCTCCTACAATGAGCAGTTCTTC.